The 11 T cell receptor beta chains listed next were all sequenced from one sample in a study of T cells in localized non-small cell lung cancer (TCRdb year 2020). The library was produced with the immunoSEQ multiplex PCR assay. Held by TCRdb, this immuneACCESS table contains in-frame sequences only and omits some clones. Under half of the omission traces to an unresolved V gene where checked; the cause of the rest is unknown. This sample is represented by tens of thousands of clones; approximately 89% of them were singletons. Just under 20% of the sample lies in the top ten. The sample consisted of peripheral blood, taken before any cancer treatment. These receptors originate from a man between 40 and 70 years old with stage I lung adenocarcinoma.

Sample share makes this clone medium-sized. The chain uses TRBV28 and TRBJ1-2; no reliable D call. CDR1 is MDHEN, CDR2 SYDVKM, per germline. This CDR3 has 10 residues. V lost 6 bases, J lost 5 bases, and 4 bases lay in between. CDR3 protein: CASRRYGYTF. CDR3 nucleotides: TGTGCCAGCAGGCGGTATGGCTACACCTTC.

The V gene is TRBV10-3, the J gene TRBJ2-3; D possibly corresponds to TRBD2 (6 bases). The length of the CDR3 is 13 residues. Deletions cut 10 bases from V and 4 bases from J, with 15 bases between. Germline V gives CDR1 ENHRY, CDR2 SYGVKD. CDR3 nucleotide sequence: TGTGCCACCAAAGAGCGGGCCCCAGATACGCAGTATTTT. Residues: CATKERAPDTQYF.

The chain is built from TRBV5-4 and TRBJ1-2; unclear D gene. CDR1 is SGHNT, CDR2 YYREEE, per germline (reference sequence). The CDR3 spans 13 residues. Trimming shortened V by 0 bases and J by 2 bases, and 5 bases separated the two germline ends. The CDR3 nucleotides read TGTGCCAGCAGCTTGGACGGAAACTATGGCTACACCTTC. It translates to CASSLDGNYGYTF.

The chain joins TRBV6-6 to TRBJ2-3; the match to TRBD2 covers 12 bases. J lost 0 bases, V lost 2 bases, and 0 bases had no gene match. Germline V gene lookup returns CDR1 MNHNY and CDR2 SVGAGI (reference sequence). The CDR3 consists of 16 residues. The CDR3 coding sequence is TGTGCCAGCAGTTACGGGACTAGCGGGAGCACAGATACGCAGTATTTT. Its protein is CASSYGTSGSTDTQYF.

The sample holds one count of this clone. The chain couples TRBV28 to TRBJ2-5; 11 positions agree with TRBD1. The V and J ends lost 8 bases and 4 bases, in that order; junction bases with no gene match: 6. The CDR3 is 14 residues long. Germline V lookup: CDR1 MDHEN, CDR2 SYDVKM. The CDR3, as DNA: TGTGCCAGCGAGTCGGGACAGGGGGGAGAGACCCAGTACTTC. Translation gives CASESGQGGETQYF.

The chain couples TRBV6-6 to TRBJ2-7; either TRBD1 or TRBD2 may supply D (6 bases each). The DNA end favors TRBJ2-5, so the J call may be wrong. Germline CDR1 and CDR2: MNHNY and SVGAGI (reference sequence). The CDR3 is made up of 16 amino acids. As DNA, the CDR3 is TGTGCCAGCAGTTACAGGGGCGGGACAAGACAAGAGACCCAGTACTTC. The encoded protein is CASSYRGGTRQETQYF.

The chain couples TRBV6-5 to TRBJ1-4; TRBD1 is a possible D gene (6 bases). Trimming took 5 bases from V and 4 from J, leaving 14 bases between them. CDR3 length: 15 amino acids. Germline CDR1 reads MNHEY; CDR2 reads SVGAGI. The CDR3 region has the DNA TGTGCCAGCAGTAAAACAGGGATCGGTAATGAAAAACTGTTTTTT. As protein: CASSKTGIGNEKLFF.

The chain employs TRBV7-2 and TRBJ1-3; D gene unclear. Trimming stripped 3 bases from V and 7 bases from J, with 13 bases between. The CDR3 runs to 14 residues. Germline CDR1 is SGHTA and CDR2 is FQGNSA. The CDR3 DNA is TGTGCCAGCAGCTTTCCGGGAAATACGAACACCATATATTTT. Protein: CASSFPGNTNTIYF.

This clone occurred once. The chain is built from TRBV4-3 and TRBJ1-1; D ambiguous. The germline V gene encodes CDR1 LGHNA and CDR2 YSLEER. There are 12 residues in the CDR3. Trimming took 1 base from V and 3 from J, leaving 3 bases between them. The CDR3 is CASSQGHTEAFF. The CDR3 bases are TGCGCCAGCAGCCAAGGACACACTGAAGCTTTCTTT.

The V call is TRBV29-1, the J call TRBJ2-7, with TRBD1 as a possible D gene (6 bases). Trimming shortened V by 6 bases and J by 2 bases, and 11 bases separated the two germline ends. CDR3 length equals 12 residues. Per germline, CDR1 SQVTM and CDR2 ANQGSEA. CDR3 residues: CSVARDTYEQYF. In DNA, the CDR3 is TGCAGCGTGGCACGGGACACCTACGAGCAGTACTTC.

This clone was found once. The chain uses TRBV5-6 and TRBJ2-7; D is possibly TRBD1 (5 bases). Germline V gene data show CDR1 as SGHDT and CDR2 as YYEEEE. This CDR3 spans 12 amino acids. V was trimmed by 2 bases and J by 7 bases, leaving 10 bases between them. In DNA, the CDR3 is TGTGCCAGCAGCTTTCATGCAGGGGAGCAGTACTTC. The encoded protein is CASSFHAGEQYF.